These 30 T cell receptor beta chains were sequenced from one sample in a study of CD8+ T cells in alopecia areata. Extracted RNA was reverse transcribed into cDNA, the sequencing template. Assay used: immunoSEQ multiplex PCR; TCRdb lists only in-frame clones, some missing. The sample records 100,000 to 150,000 clones, almost 50% being singletons. The specimen was CD8+ T cells sorted from blood, collected at week 0. These receptors were collected from a human donor with alopecia areata.

The chain couples TRBV6-5 to TRBJ2-5, with 7 bases matching TRBD1. This CDR3 spans 15 amino acids. V lost 0 bases to trimming and J lost 4 bases; unmatched junction nucleotides: 5. The germline V gene has CDR1 MNHEY and CDR2 SVGAGI. Here the CDR3 DNA reads TGTGCCAGCAGTTACTCGAGAGGGGGCGCAGAGACCCAGTACTTC. Translating gives CASSYSRGGAETQYF.

This chain joins TRBV30 and TRBJ1-1, with D maybe TRBD1 (5 bases). Looked up from germline, CDR1 is GTSNPN and CDR2 is SVGIG (reference sequence). CDR3 length equals 12 residues. Between the trimmed V and J ends, which lost 0 bases and 7 bases, there was a span of 9 bases. CDR3 DNA: TGTGCCTGGAGTGTAGGGGAGTTTGAAGCTTTCTTT. This sequence encodes CAWSVGEFEAFF.

The CDR3 region has the DNA TGTGCCAGCACAGGACAGGGGGCCAAAAACATTCAGTACTTC. This gives the protein CASTGQGAKNIQYF. The chain recombines TRBV6-5 with TRBJ2-4; 9 nucleotides line up with TRBD1. The CDR3 totals 14 residues. Germline CDR1 is MNHEY and CDR2 is SVGAGI. V lost 7 bases to trimming and J lost 1 base; unmatched junction nucleotides: 2.

This clone was recorded once. The V and J genes are TRBV5-1 and TRBJ2-3, with D perhaps matching TRBD2 (6 bases). The CDR3 extends over 16 amino acids. V was shortened by 0 bases and J by 2 bases, with 13 bases between the two germline ends. Germline CDR1 reads SGHRS; CDR2 reads YFSETQ. In DNA form, the CDR3 reads TGCGCCAGCAGCTTGGGGGCCGGGGGAAACACAGATACGCAGTATTTT. Translated: CASSLGAGGNTDTQYF.

J is TRBJ2-1 and V is TRBV11-2, with 11 bases identical to TRBD2. J lost 7 bases, V lost 5 bases, and 1 base had no gene match. Germline CDR1 and CDR2: SGHAT and FQNNGV. The length of the CDR3 is 13 residues. In DNA form, the CDR3 reads TGTGCCAGCAGCCGGACTAGCGGGAATGAGCAGTTCTTC. Amino acid sequence: CASSRTSGNEQFF.

The chain uses TRBV27 and TRBJ1-1, with D hard to call. Trimming pared 5 bases from V and 1 base from J, leaving 8 bases between. From germline, CDR1 is MNHEY and CDR2 SMNVEV (reference sequence). This CDR3 contains 13 residues. DNA of the CDR3: TGTGCCAGCAGTCTCCTGAAGAACACTGAAGCTTTCTTT. This translates into CASSLLKNTEAFF.

This chain joins TRBV7-2 and TRBJ1-6, with 9 bases identical to TRBD1. V lost 5 bases to trimming and J lost 7 bases; unmatched junction nucleotides: 9. This CDR3 region has 16 residues. Per the germline V gene, CDR1 is SGHTA and CDR2 is FQGNSA. This CDR3 is CASSPAGQGVNSPLHF. DNA for the CDR3: TGTGCCAGCAGCCCTGCGGGACAGGGAGTGAATTCACCCCTCCACTTT.

V usage is TRBV5-6 and J usage is TRBJ2-3; possibly TRBD1 or TRBD2 for D (5 bases each). This CDR3 contains 15 residues. Germline CDR1 is SGHDT and CDR2 is YYEEEE. V shed 3 bases and J shed 2 bases, with 13 bases lying between them. The CDR3 region is CASSSSWGITDTQYF. CDR3 DNA sequence: TGTGCCAGCAGCTCCTCATGGGGGATCACAGATACGCAGTATTTT.

J is TRBJ2-5 and V is TRBV4-3; tentative D call: TRBD2 (6 bases). The ends were cut back, 3 bases at V and 4 bases at J, with 15 bases in the middle. The CDR3 has 15 residues. The germline CDR1 and CDR2 sequences are LGHNA and YSLEER. CDR3: CASSQGEAGRETQYF. The CDR3 DNA follows: TGCGCCAGCAGCCAGGGAGAAGCGGGCAGAGAGACCCAGTACTTC.

Remarks on this clone: An end of the junction does not agree with germline; a read error may underlie this. This chain links TRBV25-1 with TRBJ2-1; tentative D call: TRBD2 (6 bases). The CDR3 is made up of 15 amino acids. CDR1 and CDR2 from the germline V gene are MGHDK and SYGVNS. The CDR3 bases are TGTGCCAGCACTGAAGTGGAGGGCTCCTACAATGAGCAGTTCTTC. Translated: CASTEVEGSYNEQFF.

V usage is TRBV29-1 and J usage is TRBJ2-7; D possibly corresponds to TRBD1 (6 bases). Germline V gives CDR1 SQVTM, CDR2 ANQGSEA. The CDR3 runs to 12 residues. V lost 3 bases and J 5 bases, leaving 11 bases between the germline ends. CDR3 in amino acids: CSVDLGHHEQYF. The CDR3 DNA is TGCAGCGTTGATCTGGGACACCACGAGCAGTACTTC.

This clone was picked up a small number of times. V is TRBV4-1 and J is TRBJ2-1; 8 bases align to TRBD1. The V gene's germline CDR1 is MGHRA and CDR2 YSYEKL. The CDR3 length is 15 residues. The junction had 8 bases not matched to a gene; V was cut back by 1 base and J by 9 bases. CDR3 sequence: CASSQAPDRDPEQFF. CDR3 nucleotide sequence: TGCGCCAGCAGCCAAGCGCCGGACAGGGATCCTGAGCAGTTCTTC.

This clone was recorded a few times. The chain employs TRBV2 and TRBJ1-6; D is undetermined. In germline, CDR1 is SNHLY, CDR2 FYNNEI. V lost 6 bases and J 0 bases, leaving 12 bases between the germline ends. The CDR3 is 16 residues long. The CDR3 coding sequence is TGTGCCAGCAGCATCGCCAGGAGCTCCTATAATTCACCCCTCCACTTT. It codes for CASSIARSSYNSPLHF. Together with reference TRBV2 and TRBJ1-6, the CDR3 gives the full variable domain: EPEVTQTPSHQVTQMGQEVILRCVPISNHLYFYWYRQILGQKVEFLVSFYNNEISEKSEIFDDQFSVERPDGSNFTLKIRSTKLEDSAMYFCASSIARSSYNSPLHFGNGTRLTVT.

The J gene is TRBJ2-7, the V gene TRBV5-6; D may be TRBD1 (6 bases). Germline-derived CDR1 and CDR2 are SGHDT and YYEEEE. The CDR3 runs 14 residues. Trimming cost V 0 bases and J 3 bases, with 10 bases left between them. CDR3 bases: TGTGCCAGCAGCTTGGAGGGGGACATCTACGAGCAGTACTTC. Its protein product is CASSLEGDIYEQYF.

The chain links TRBV29-1 to TRBJ1-2, with D uncertain. V was cut by 7 bases and J by 4 bases, with 16 bases left in between. CDR1 SQVTM and CDR2 ANQGSEA come from the germline V gene. The CDR3 totals 13 residues. The CDR3 DNA reads as TGCAGCGCGGCAATAGGACGGGGCTATGGCTACACCTTC. Protein: CSAAIGRGYGYTF.

This clone occurred a few times. The chain has TRBV29-1 and TRBJ2-5; 8 bases are shared with TRBD2. The trim removed 5 bases at V and 4 bases at J, leaving 12 bases unmatched. The CDR3 totals 15 residues. CDR1 and CDR2 (germline): SQVTM, ANQGSEA. CDR3 sequence reads: CSVREGQIWGETQYF. CDR3 DNA sequence: TGCAGCGTTCGGGAGGGACAAATCTGGGGAGAGACCCAGTACTTC.

The chain carries TRBV18 and TRBJ1-1; a possible D gene is TRBD1 (5 bases). The V gene's germline CDR1 is KGHSH and CDR2 LQKENI. Trimming pared 3 bases from V and 2 bases from J, leaving 16 bases between. This CDR3 comprises 16 residues. CDR3 region: CASSPTDGTLNTEAFF. The CDR3 DNA reads as TGTGCCAGCTCACCTACTGATGGGACTTTAAACACTGAAGCTTTCTTT.

This clone was seen once. The chain employs TRBV30 and TRBJ2-1; 7 bases are shared with TRBD2. Trimming removed 0 bases from V and 13 bases from J; junction bases left unmatched: 9. Germline CDR1 GTSNPN, CDR2 SVGIG (reference sequence). The CDR3 has 13 amino acids. DNA for the CDR3: TGTGCCTGGAGTGTAGATACAGGCGGGGGACAGTTCTTC. The encoded protein is CAWSVDTGGGQFF.

The genes are TRBV5-4 and TRBJ2-2, with D possibly being TRBD2 (5 bases). CDR1 is SGHNT, CDR2 YYREEE, per germline (reference sequence). This CDR3 spans 12 amino acids. Trimming shortened V by 6 bases and J by 7 bases, and 10 bases separated the two germline ends. The CDR3, as DNA: TGTGCCAGCATCTTTGAGGGCGGGGAGCTGTTTTTT. Translation: CASIFEGGELFF.

The chain joins TRBV9 to TRBJ2-2, with a possible D match to TRBD1 (6 bases). Germline lookup yields CDR1 SGDLS and CDR2 YYNGEE. V lost 4 bases to trimming and J lost 2 bases, with 15 bases between them. This CDR3 has 16 residues. The CDR3 reads CASSSPRDINTGELFF. In DNA, the CDR3 is TGTGCCAGCAGCTCTCCCCGGGACATTAACACCGGGGAGCTGTTTTTT.

The chain links TRBV4-2 to TRBJ2-7, with 10 nucleotides matching TRBD1. Trimming at V came to 3 bases and at J to 4 bases, leaving 6 bases not matched to a gene. CDR3 length equals 15 residues. The germline CDR1 and CDR2 sequences are LGHNA and YNFKEQ. The CDR3 loop is CASSHSRDRGYEQYF. The CDR3 region has the DNA TGTGCCAGCAGCCACAGCCGGGACAGGGGATACGAGCAGTACTTC.

This clone was observed a few times. The chain carries TRBV7-9 and TRBJ1-1, with 7 bases fitting TRBD1. CDR3 length equals 12 residues. The germline V gene encodes CDR1 SEHNR and CDR2 FQNEAQ (reference sequence). V gave up 5 bases and J gave up 7 bases; unmatched junction bases: 4. The CDR3 bases are TGTGCCAGCAGCGCCCGACAGGGTGAAGCTTTCTTT. Amino acid sequence: CASSARQGEAFF.

The J gene is TRBJ1-2, the V gene TRBV27, with unresolved D. This CDR3 is built from 15 residues. Per the germline V gene, CDR1 is MNHEY and CDR2 is SMNVEV (reference sequence). Trimming took off 0 bases at V and 6 bases at J, with 14 bases between the two ends. CDR3 region: CASSLSPQDWDGYTF. The CDR3 bases are TGTGCCAGCAGTTTATCCCCTCAGGATTGGGATGGCTACACCTTC.

This clone was picked up a small number of times. In DNA form, the CDR3 reads TGTGCCAGCAGCCTTAGTTTGGGGGGTCAGCCCCAGCATTTT. Amino acids: CASSLSLGGQPQHF. The chain employs TRBV5-6 and TRBJ1-5, with D perhaps TRBD1 (5 bases). Germline values: CDR1 SGHDT, CDR2 YYEEEE. The CDR3 is made up of 14 amino acids. V was trimmed by 4 bases and J by 6 bases, leaving 14 bases between them.

The V gene is TRBV27, the J gene TRBJ2-3; 11 bases align to TRBD1. V shed 5 bases, J shed 3 bases, and the junction held 1 base outside the gene matches. The CDR3 has 14 amino acids. Germline V gene lookup returns CDR1 MNHEY and CDR2 SMNVEV (reference sequence). CDR3 sequence: CASSGDRGTDTQYF. DNA for the CDR3: TGTGCCAGCAGTGGGGACAGGGGGACAGATACGCAGTATTTT.

The V gene is TRBV30, the J gene TRBJ1-5; perhaps TRBD1 as D (6 bases). This CDR3 comprises 15 residues. Germline lookup yields CDR1 GTSNPN and CDR2 SVGIG (reference sequence). V shed 2 bases and J shed 3 bases, with 14 bases lying between them. The CDR3 is CAWSLPRTDNQPQHF. As DNA, the CDR3 is TGTGCCTGGAGTCTCCCGAGGACAGACAATCAGCCCCAGCATTTT.

This clone was detected a few times. The chain employs TRBV2 and TRBJ1-6; 8 bases are a match to TRBD1. Germline lookup yields CDR1 SNHLY and CDR2 FYNNEI. The CDR3 is 15 amino acids. V lost 7 bases and J lost 10; bases outside the gene matches: 12. CDR3 DNA sequence: TGTGCCAGCAAAGAGGGGACAGGAGTTTTGTCACCCCTCCACTTT. This sequence encodes CASKEGTGVLSPLHF.

This clone came up once. The rearrangement links TRBV2 to TRBJ1-5; D is undetermined. CDR3 length equals 12 residues. The V and J ends lost 8 bases and 0 bases respectively, with 5 bases between them. Germline lookup yields CDR1 SNHLY and CDR2 FYNNEI. The CDR3 sequence: CASQVSNQPQHF. The CDR3, as DNA: TGTGCCAGCCAGGTTAGCAATCAGCCCCAGCATTTT. Full variable domain (missing parts from reference TRBV2 and TRBJ1-5): EPEVTQTPSHQVTQMGQEVILRCVPISNHLYFYWYRQILGQKVEFLVSFYNNEISEKSEIFDDQFSVERPDGSNFTLKIRSTKLEDSAMYFCASQVSNQPQHFGDGTRLSIL.

This clone was seen a handful of times. V gene TRBV5-1 combines with J gene TRBJ1-5; TRBD1 matches at 7 bases. Germline V gives CDR1 SGHRS, CDR2 YFSETQ. J lost 0 bases, V lost 4 bases, and 4 bases had no gene match. This CDR3 has 15 amino acids. CDR3 DNA sequence: TGCGCCAGCAGCCTGGGGACAGCTAGCAATCAGCCCCAGCATTTT. It encodes CASSLGTASNQPQHF.

The chain employs TRBV4-1 and TRBJ2-7; D is uncertain. The V gene's germline CDR1 is MGHRA and CDR2 YSYEKL. The CDR3 has 14 residues. The V gene lost 3 bases and the J gene lost 5 bases, with 14 bases spanning the gap. CDR3 coding DNA: TGCGCCAGCAGCCAGATGGGATTCAGCGACGAGCAGTACTTC. Translation: CASSQMGFSDEQYF.